The 26 T cell receptor beta chains below all came from one sample that was sequenced in a study of control samples from healthy donors and cancer patients. TCRdb keeps only in-frame clones here, not all; method: immunoSEQ multiplex PCR. There are 120,000 to 150,000 clones in the sample; approximately 93% occur only once, and more than 5% lies in the top ten. Sample: blood. The receptors shown here come from a man younger than 35 in good health.

The CDR3 is CATGTSGRNNEQFF. Here the CDR3 DNA reads TGTGCCACCGGGACTAGCGGGAGAAACAATGAGCAGTTCTTC. The gene calls are TRBV24-1 and TRBJ2-1; the match to TRBD2 covers 14 bases. CDR3 length: 14 amino acids. Unmatched junction bases numbered 2, after V lost 9 bases and J lost 5 bases. Germline CDR1 is KGHDR and CDR2 is SFDVKD.

The CDR3 protein is CASSRSNTGELFF. For the CDR3, the DNA is TGTGCCAGCAGCCGAAGTAACACCGGGGAGCTGTTTTTT. The chain carries TRBV11-2 and TRBJ2-2; D unresolved. The germline V and J ends were trimmed by 5 bases and 2 bases, with 6 bases remaining between them. The germline V gene has CDR1 SGHAT and CDR2 FQNNGV. The CDR3 runs to 13 residues.

The rearrangement links TRBV6-5 to TRBJ1-1; TRBD1 agrees at 7 bases. The V gene's germline CDR1 is MNHEY and CDR2 SVGAGI. This CDR3 comprises 15 residues. J was trimmed by 4 bases and V by 5 bases; bases with no gene match: 10. CDR3 protein: CASSRNSGGGTEAFF. CDR3 nucleotides: TGTGCCAGCAGTCGAAATTCAGGGGGGGGCACTGAAGCTTTCTTT.

The chain combines TRBV6-6 with TRBJ2-5; 7 bases agree with TRBD2. Germline trimming cut 5 bases from V and 2 bases from J; bases unmatched to any gene: 14. CDR3 length equals 17 residues. CDR1 and CDR2 from the germline V gene are MNHNY and SVGAGI (reference sequence). CDR3: CASSRRGAGVGQETQYF. In DNA form, the CDR3 reads TGTGCCAGCAGTCGGCGAGGGGCGGGAGTTGGTCAAGAGACCCAGTACTTC.

The chain has TRBV5-6 and TRBJ1-1; maybe TRBD1 (6 bases). This CDR3 contains 15 residues. Germline V CDR1 and CDR2: SGHDT, YYEEEE. V dropped 9 bases and J dropped 8 bases, with 26 bases sitting between them. In DNA form, the CDR3 reads TGTGCCACCCAAACGTATTTGCGGGTCAGGGGAGAAGCTTTCTTT. Translation: CATQTYLRVRGEAFF.

The chain joins TRBV7-9 to TRBJ1-2, with D possibly matching TRBD1 (6 bases). Germline V gene sequence: CDR1 SEHNR, CDR2 FQNEAQ (reference sequence). Trimming pared 6 bases from V and 8 bases from J, leaving 13 bases between. The CDR3 consists of 12 residues. The CDR3 coding sequence is TGTGCCAGCAGGGAGGGGGTGTTAGGCTACACCTTC. This gives the protein CASREGVLGYTF. Based on the CDR3 plus reference TRBV7-9 and TRBJ1-2, the full variable domain is DTGVSQNPRHKITKRGQNVTFRCDPISEHNRLYWYRQTLGQGPEFLTYFQNEAQLEKSRLLSDRFSAERPKGSFSTLEIQRTEQGDSAMYLCASREGVLGYTFGSGTRLTVV.

The V gene is TRBV5-5, the J gene TRBJ2-7; 8 positions agree with TRBD2. CDR1 is SGHKS and CDR2 is YYEKEE in the germline V gene (reference sequence). The CDR3 is 17 residues long. Trimming at V came to 0 bases and at J to 4 bases, leaving 12 bases not matched to a gene. The CDR3 protein is CASSLAPLAGGGYEQYF. The CDR3 nucleotides are TGTGCCAGCAGCTTGGCCCCTTTGGCGGGAGGCGGTTACGAGCAGTACTTC. The full variable domain, its missing parts supplied by reference TRBV5-5 and TRBJ2-7, is DAGVTQSPTHLIKTRGQQVTLRCSPISGHKSVSWYQQVLGQGPQFIFQYYEKEERGRGNFPDRFSARQFPNYSSELNVNALLLGDSALYLCASSLAPLAGGGYEQYFGPGTRLTVT.

The chain combines TRBV10-2 with TRBJ1-4, with TRBD1 as a possible D gene (6 bases). Trimming took 6 bases from V and 8 from J, leaving 28 bases between them. The germline gives CDR1 WSHSY, CDR2 SAAADI. The CDR3 totals 18 residues. The CDR3 DNA follows: TGCGCCAGCAGCCCCGGGGGGCTTAGCCGCAGGGGAGAGGAAAAACTGTTTTTT. Its protein product is CASSPGGLSRRGEEKLFF.

The rearrangement uses TRBV7-9 and TRBJ1-4; tentatively, D is TRBD1 (6 bases). From germline, CDR1 is SEHNR and CDR2 FQNEAQ (reference sequence). With 1 base removed from V and 14 bases from J, the gap between germline ends came to 14 bases. The CDR3 totals 13 residues. The CDR3 coding sequence is TGTGCCAGCAGCTTAGAGGGGGGTAAATCTCTGTTTTTT. Translation gives CASSLEGGKSLFF.

V gene TRBV28 combines with J gene TRBJ2-7; 7 bases agree with TRBD1. Trimming cost V 6 bases and J 5 bases; bases outside gene matches: 10. The CDR3 has 14 residues. Germline V lookup: CDR1 MDHEN, CDR2 SYDVKM. The CDR3 coding sequence is TGTGCCAGCAGGACTGACAGGGAAGTCAACGAGCAGTACTTC. This translates into CASRTDREVNEQYF.

The V gene is TRBV10-3, the J gene TRBJ2-6; 9 bases match TRBD2. The trim removed 3 bases at V and 2 bases at J, leaving 5 bases unmatched. The CDR3 is made up of 17 amino acids. Germline CDR1 and CDR2: ENHRY and SYGVKD. CDR3 DNA: TGTGCCATCAGTGACGGTAGCGGGGGTCCTGGGGCCAACGTCCTGACTTTC. As protein: CAISDGSGGPGANVLTF.

The rearrangement uses TRBV5-1 and TRBJ1-1; D remains ambiguous. The CDR3 sequence is 14 residues long. V dropped 1 base and J dropped 3 bases, with 10 bases sitting between them. Per germline, CDR1 SGHRS and CDR2 YFSETQ. The CDR3 bases are TGCGCCAGCAGCTTGATGGGGATCGACACTGAAGCTTTCTTT. Translated, it gives CASSLMGIDTEAFF.

The chain recombines TRBV20-1 with TRBJ2-7, with 8 nucleotides matching TRBD1. Germline CDR1 reads DFQATT; CDR2 reads SNEGSKA (reference sequence). The CDR3 sequence is 15 residues long. The J segment lost 0 bases and the V segment lost 3 bases, leaving 7 bases of the junction unmatched. The CDR3 protein is CSASDRGPSSYEQYF. CDR3 nucleotide sequence: TGCAGTGCTAGTGACAGGGGCCCCAGCTCCTACGAGCAGTACTTC.

Here the CDR3 reads CASSVLGYTDTQYF. Written as DNA, the CDR3 is TGTGCCAGCAGCGTATTGGGCTATACAGATACGCAGTATTTT. The chain carries TRBV9 and TRBJ2-3; no definite D call. The germline V and J ends were trimmed by 1 base and 3 bases, with 9 bases remaining between them. Germline CDR1 is SGDLS and CDR2 is YYNGEE. The CDR3 is 14 amino acids.

CDR3 nucleotides: TGTGCCAGCAGCCGACGGGGAGGGGCCGTGAGTGGCTACACCTTC. Amino acid sequence: CASSRRGGAVSGYTF. This rearrangement joins TRBV13 to TRBJ1-2; a possible D gene is TRBD1 (5 bases). Germline V gives CDR1 PRHDT, CDR2 FYEKMQ (reference sequence). V was clipped by 5 bases and J by 7 bases, with 20 bases between them. The CDR3 has 15 amino acids.

This chain uses TRBV19 with TRBJ1-2, with 7 bases identical to TRBD1. V trimming: 9 bases; J trimming: 7 bases; junction bases outside the gene matches: 11. This CDR3 comprises 13 residues. CDR1 is LNHDA and CDR2 is SQIVND in the germline V gene (reference sequence). This chain's CDR3 is CASGTEASFGYTF. CDR3 DNA: TGTGCCAGCGGGACAGAAGCCTCCTTTGGCTACACCTTC.

This chain links TRBV2 with TRBJ1-4; TRBD1 aligns across 7 bases. Germline CDR1 reads SNHLY; CDR2 reads FYNNEI. This CDR3 is built from 17 residues. The trim removed 0 bases at V and 10 bases at J, leaving 14 bases unmatched. CDR3 nucleotide sequence: TGTGCCAGCAGTGAAGCGTTGACGGGACAGATGACTCGAAAACTGTTTTTT. This translates into CASSEALTGQMTRKLFF.

The V call is TRBV30, the J call TRBJ1-1, with unresolved D. From germline, CDR1 is GTSNPN and CDR2 SVGIG (reference sequence). This CDR3 is built from 11 residues. Trimming removed 0 bases at V and 7 bases at J, with 6 bases between. CDR3 nucleotides: TGTGCCTGGAGTGTACGCAGTGAAGCTTTCTTT. Protein: CAWSVRSEAFF.

V gene TRBV4-1 combines with J gene TRBJ1-1, with D possibly being TRBD1 (5 bases). CDR3 length: 15 amino acids. Germline V CDR1 and CDR2: MGHRA, YSYEKL. Trimming cost V 4 bases and J 3 bases, with 15 bases left between them. CDR3: CASSLLRVRDTEAFF. CDR3 sequence (DNA): TGCGCCAGCAGCCTTCTCAGGGTTAGGGACACTGAAGCTTTCTTT.

The V and J genes are TRBV6-1 and TRBJ2-7; the match to TRBD2 covers 8 bases. This CDR3 contains 18 residues. The germline V gene encodes CDR1 MNHNS and CDR2 SASEGT. Trimming cost V 2 bases and J 4 bases; bases outside gene matches: 16. CDR3 nucleotide sequence: TGTGCCAGCAGTGAACGGGCTAGCGGGCCTCGTGTTCAGTACGAGCAGTACTTC. Encoded protein: CASSERASGPRVQYEQYF.

The chain carries TRBV5-1 and TRBJ2-5; 10 bases fit TRBD2. Germline CDR1 is SGHRS and CDR2 is YFSETQ. The CDR3 covers 16 residues. The ends lost 4 bases at V and 3 bases at J; junction bases unmatched: 9. The CDR3 bases are TGCGCCAGCAGCCCCAGCGGGGGGGCCGAGGAAGAGACCCAGTACTTC. Protein product: CASSPSGGAEEETQYF.

This clone has only a few counts. The chain carries TRBV6-6 and TRBJ1-2, with D hard to call. V dropped 2 bases and J dropped 2 bases, with 6 bases sitting between them. The germline V gene encodes CDR1 MNHNY and CDR2 SVGAGI (reference sequence). The CDR3 is 13 amino acids. DNA of the CDR3: TGTGCCAGCAGTTACGAGAGGAACTATGGCTACACCTTC. Amino acids: CASSYERNYGYTF.

V and J are TRBV20-1 and TRBJ1-1; D uncertain. The germline V gene has CDR1 DFQATT and CDR2 SNEGSKA (reference sequence). The CDR3 length is 11 residues. The V gene lost 6 bases and the J gene lost 5 bases, with 10 bases spanning the gap. DNA of the CDR3: TGCAGTGCCCGTACCAGTACTGAAGCTTTCTTT. Translation: CSARTSTEAFF.

The chain links TRBV2 to TRBJ2-2, with D possibly TRBD1 on 5 matching bases. Germline CDR1 and CDR2: SNHLY and FYNNEI. The CDR3 is made up of 14 amino acids. Trimming shortened V by 7 bases and J by 1 base, and 10 bases separated the two germline ends. The CDR3: CASTPQGNTGELFF. The DNA for the CDR3 is TGTGCCAGCACCCCCCAGGGGAACACCGGGGAGCTGTTTTTT.

The sample holds one count of this clone. The J gene is TRBJ1-1, the V gene TRBV12-5, with D unresolved. The CDR3 is 16 residues long. The V end lost 0 bases, the J end lost 9 bases, and 20 bases lay between the germline ends. Germline V gene sequence: CDR1 LGHNT, CDR2 FRNRAP. CDR3: CASGLVLPVTRPQAFF. CDR3 DNA sequence: TGTGCTAGTGGTTTGGTACTCCCGGTTACGCGGCCCCAAGCTTTCTTT.

V usage is TRBV27 and J usage is TRBJ2-7, with D maybe TRBD1 (6 bases). The CDR3 extends over 15 amino acids. Germline V gene lookup returns CDR1 MNHEY and CDR2 SMNVEV (reference sequence). Trimming took off 0 bases at V and 2 bases at J, with 11 bases between the two ends. The CDR3 region has the DNA TGTGCCAGCAGTTTATCAGGGCAGGGGACCTACGAGCAGTACTTC. Translation: CASSLSGQGTYEQYF.